These 23 T cell receptor beta chains share one sample of origin, sequenced in a study of T cell responses to AZD1222 COVID-19 vaccine. The data were produced by immunoSEQ multiplex PCR, yet TCRdb's version contains in-frame clones alone and is incomplete. The sample has about 94,000 clones; around 89% are singletons. The sequencing used peripheral blood, collected 28 days after the second AZD1222 dose. All receptors derive from an adult who received the AZD1222 COVID-19 vaccine.

The V call is TRBV3-1 (or the pseudogene TRBV3-2), the J call TRBJ1-2; D uncertain. The CDR3 covers 14 residues. Trimming cost V 1 base and J 0 bases, with 6 bases left between them. Germline loops: CDR1 LGHDT, CDR2 YNNKEL (reference sequence). Here the CDR3 DNA reads TGTGCCAGCAGCCAAGGAAGACCTAACTATGGCTACACCTTC. Its protein product is CASSQGRPNYGYTF.

This clone is classed as medium-sized. The chain links TRBV7-6 to TRBJ2-7; 8 nucleotides align to TRBD2. Looked up from germline, CDR1 is SGHVS and CDR2 is FNYEAQ. V dropped 5 bases and J dropped 5; count of bases not matched to a gene: 8. The CDR3 is 14 amino acids. The CDR3 region is CASSNWTSFNEQYF. Here the CDR3 DNA reads TGTGCCAGCAGCAATTGGACTAGCTTCAACGAGCAGTACTTC.

The V call is TRBV6-1, the J call TRBJ1-2; the D is unclear. Trimming pared 2 bases from V and 4 bases from J, leaving 5 bases between. Germline assignment: CDR1 MNHNS and CDR2 SASEGT. The CDR3 runs to 12 residues. Written as DNA, the CDR3 is TGTGCCAGCAGTGAACCCTCCTATGGCTACACCTTC. Translating gives CASSEPSYGYTF.

J is TRBJ2-7 and V is TRBV6-5; TRBD1 or TRBD2 may be the D gene (5 bases each). Trimming pared 5 bases from V and 9 bases from J, leaving 23 bases between. The CDR3 runs 15 residues. From germline, CDR1 is MNHEY and CDR2 SVGAGI. The CDR3 coding sequence is TGTGCCAGCAGTCAGGCTGGGGACGGACTTAGGTTGCAGTACTTC. Amino acids: CASSQAGDGLRLQYF.

By sample fraction, this clone is medium-sized. The rearrangement links TRBV19 to TRBJ1-5, with TRBD1 as a possible D gene (5 bases). V lost 8 bases and J lost 1, with 12 bases in between. The CDR3 loop spans 14 amino acids. Germline V CDR1 and CDR2: LNHDA, SQIVND (reference sequence). The CDR3 loop is CASGPGPSNQPQHF. CDR3 nucleotides: TGTGCCAGTGGACCGGGACCGAGCAATCAGCCCCAGCATTTT.

The gene calls are TRBV10-1 and TRBJ2-5; D possibly corresponds to TRBD2 (6 bases). Trimming removed 1 base from V and 3 bases from J, with 15 bases in between. Looked up from germline, CDR1 is WNHNN and CDR2 is SYGVQD (reference sequence). CDR3 size: 16 residues. CDR3 protein: CASSEFGTLRKETQYF. The CDR3 coding sequence is TGCGCCAGCAGTGAGTTCGGGACTTTGAGAAAAGAGACCCAGTACTTC.

The chain combines TRBV12-3 or TRBV12-4 with TRBJ1-2; 7 bases match TRBD1. The CDR3 spans 13 residues. The J segment lost 4 bases and the V segment lost 6 bases, leaving 5 bases of the junction unmatched. CDR3 DNA: TGTGCCAGCAGCCCCGACAGGGCCTATGGCTACACCTTC. Translated: CASSPDRAYGYTF.

The chain joins TRBV4-1 to TRBJ2-5, with D unclear. CDR1 and CDR2 (germline): MGHRA, YSYEKL. V dropped 4 bases and J dropped 1 base, with 7 bases sitting between them. This CDR3 is built from 13 residues. CDR3 residues: CASSLAVQETQYF. DNA of the CDR3: TGCGCCAGCAGCCTAGCAGTCCAAGAGACCCAGTACTTC.

The V call is TRBV7-3, the J call TRBJ2-1; the D gene is possibly TRBD2 (5 bases). The CDR3 runs 13 residues. The ends were cut back, 3 bases at V and 2 bases at J, with 5 bases in the middle. Germline V gene sequence: CDR1 SGHTA, CDR2 FQGTGA. The CDR3, as DNA: TGTGCCAGCAGCTTGGGAGCCTACAATGAGCAGTTCTTC. Amino acids: CASSLGAYNEQFF.

This clone was recorded a few times. This chain uses TRBV12-3 or TRBV12-4 with TRBJ2-7; D not resolved. The CDR3 covers 12 residues. Deletions cut 4 bases from V and 4 bases from J, with 8 bases between. CDR3 sequence reads: CASSWQYYEQYF. The CDR3 DNA reads TGTGCCAGCAGTTGGCAGTATTACGAGCAGTACTTC.

The V gene is TRBV18, the J gene TRBJ1-1; D is ambiguous. V lost 5 bases to trimming and J lost 6 bases, with 13 bases between them. Looked up from germline, CDR1 is KGHSH and CDR2 is LQKENI. CDR3 size: 13 residues. The CDR3 nucleotides read TGTGCCAGCTCAAGAGAGGTAGGATCTGAAGCTTTCTTT. Amino acid sequence: CASSREVGSEAFF.

The chain carries TRBV19 and TRBJ1-1; D unresolved. CDR1 is LNHDA and CDR2 is SQIVND in the germline V gene (reference sequence). Trimming pared 6 bases from V and 6 bases from J, leaving 17 bases between. This CDR3 comprises 14 residues. The chain's CDR3 is CASSPTSSEPEAFF. CDR3 in DNA: TGTGCCAGTAGCCCCACCTCCTCGGAGCCTGAAGCTTTCTTT.

The rearrangement links TRBV7-2 to TRBJ1-3; D is unresolved. V lost 1 base and J lost 4, with 11 bases in between. Germline-derived CDR1 and CDR2 are SGHTA and FQGNSA. The CDR3 runs 15 residues. The CDR3 bases are TGTGCCAGCAGCTTAGTGGCACAGTTCGGAAACACCATATATTTT. It specifies CASSLVAQFGNTIYF.

This sequence joins TRBV4-1 and TRBJ2-5; TRBD1 aligns across 9 bases. The CDR3 has 15 residues. CDR1 MGHRA and CDR2 YSYEKL come from the germline V gene. The ends lost 3 bases at V and 1 base at J; junction bases unmatched: 3. The DNA of the CDR3 is TGCGCCAGCAGCCAGGGACAGGGCAGCCAAGAGACCCAGTACTTC. It translates to CASSQGQGSQETQYF.

Details on this clone: The sample carries other DNA sequences with the same CDR3. The gene calls are TRBV27 and TRBJ2-5, with TRBD1 as a possible D gene (5 bases). Per the germline V gene, CDR1 is MNHEY and CDR2 is SMNVEV (reference sequence). The CDR3 runs to 14 residues. V lost 4 bases, J lost 1 base, and 10 bases lay in between. The CDR3 is CASSSWGPQETQYF. The CDR3 nucleotides are TGTGCCAGCAGTTCGTGGGGCCCCCAAGAGACCCAGTACTTC.

J is TRBJ1-2 and V is TRBV7-2, with D possibly TRBD1 on 5 matching bases. Trimming left V 1 base short and J 7 bases short, with 13 bases between. Germline CDR1 SGHTA, CDR2 FQGNSA. CDR3 length equals 14 residues. CDR3 DNA sequence: TGTGCCAGCAGCTTAGTTACTCCAGGGACTGGCTACACCTTC. The encoded protein is CASSLVTPGTGYTF.

The V gene is TRBV18, the J gene TRBJ1-2; D gene uncertain. V was pared by 4 bases and J by 8 bases, with 11 bases between. The CDR3 has 12 residues. From germline, CDR1 is KGHSH and CDR2 LQKENI. The CDR3 DNA reads TGTGCCAGCTCACGCCCCACTGGGGGCTACACCTTC. Protein: CASSRPTGGYTF. Looking up the rest from reference TRBV18 and TRBJ1-2 gives the full variable domain: NAGVMQNPRHLVRRRGQEARLRCSPMKGHSHVYWYRQLPEEGLKFMVYLQKENIIDESGMPKERFSAEFPKEGPSILRIQQVVRGDSAAYFCASSRPTGGYTFGSGTRLTVV.

This chain connects TRBV7-9 to TRBJ1-2; D gene uncertain. Germline V gives CDR1 SEHNR, CDR2 FQNEAQ (reference sequence). With 2 bases removed from V and 6 bases from J, the gap between germline ends came to 10 bases. The length of the CDR3 is 13 residues. The CDR3 coding sequence is TGTGCCAGCAGCTTAACTGGCTTCGATGGCTACACCTTC. It codes for CASSLTGFDGYTF.

The chain uses TRBV7-2 and TRBJ1-3; D is undetermined. Germline CDR1 and CDR2: SGHTA and FQGNSA. The CDR3 runs to 14 residues. V was clipped by 8 bases and J by 6 bases, with 17 bases between them. The CDR3 DNA reads TGTGCCAGCTCCATTTCCGGGTCCGCAAACACCATATATTTT. Residues: CASSISGSANTIYF.

CDR3 sequence reads: CSASFGGAGNTIYF. CDR3 in DNA: TGCAGTGCTAGTTTCGGGGGCGCTGGAAACACCATATATTTT. The rearrangement links TRBV20-1 to TRBJ1-3, with D possibly being TRBD1 (6 bases). The germline V and J ends were trimmed by 3 bases and 2 bases, with 11 bases remaining between them. Germline V gene sequence: CDR1 DFQATT, CDR2 SNEGSKA (reference sequence). The CDR3 covers 14 residues.

V is TRBV19 and J is TRBJ2-2, with TRBD1 matching over 8 bases. Per germline, CDR1 LNHDA and CDR2 SQIVND (reference sequence). The J segment lost 4 bases and the V segment lost 7 bases, leaving 17 bases of the junction unmatched. This CDR3 is 18 amino acids long. CDR3: CASTPHRGQGGGTGELFF. In DNA, the CDR3 is TGTGCCAGTACCCCTCACCGCGGACAGGGCGGAGGCACCGGGGAGCTGTTTTTT. The variable domain in full, completed from reference TRBV19 and TRBJ2-2, reads DGGITQSPKYLFRKEGQNVTLSCEQNLNHDAMYWYRQDPGQGLRLIYYSQIVNDFQKGDIAEGYSVSREKKESFPLTVTSAQKNPTAFYLCASTPHRGQGGGTGELFFGEGSRLTVL.

This chain links TRBV9 with TRBJ2-7; 12 bases agree with TRBD2. Germline-derived CDR1 and CDR2 are SGDLS and YYNGEE. The CDR3 contains 15 residues. Trimming removed 3 bases from V and 4 bases from J; junction bases left unmatched: 5. The CDR3 DNA is TGTGCCAGCAGCGAGGGGGGGACTAGCGGGTACGAGCAGTACTTC. It is translated as CASSEGGTSGYEQYF.

This clone was detected once. The chain uses TRBV5-1 and TRBJ2-1; D remains unclear. V dropped 6 bases and J dropped 4 bases, with 17 bases sitting between them. The CDR3 sequence is 15 residues long. The germline CDR1 and CDR2 sequences are SGHRS and YFSETQ. In DNA form, the CDR3 reads TGCGCCAGCACCCAAAAGGCCGAAGGGTACAATGAGCAGTTCTTC. Protein sequence: CASTQKAEGYNEQFF.